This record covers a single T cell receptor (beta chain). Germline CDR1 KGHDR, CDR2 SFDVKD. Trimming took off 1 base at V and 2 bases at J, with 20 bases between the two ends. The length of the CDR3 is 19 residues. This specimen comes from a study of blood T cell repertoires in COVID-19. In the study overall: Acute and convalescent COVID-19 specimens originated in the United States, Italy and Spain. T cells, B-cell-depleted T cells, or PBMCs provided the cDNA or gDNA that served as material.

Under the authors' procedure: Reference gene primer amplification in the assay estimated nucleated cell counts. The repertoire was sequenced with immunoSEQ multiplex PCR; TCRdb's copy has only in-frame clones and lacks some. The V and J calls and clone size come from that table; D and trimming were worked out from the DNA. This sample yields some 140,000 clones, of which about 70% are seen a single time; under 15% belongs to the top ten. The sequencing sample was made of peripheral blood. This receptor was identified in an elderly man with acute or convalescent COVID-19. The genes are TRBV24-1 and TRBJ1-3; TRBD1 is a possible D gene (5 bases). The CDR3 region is CATSDFKAPWGDTGNTIYF. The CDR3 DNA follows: TGTGCCACCAGTGATTTTAAAGCCCCGTGGGGGGATACTGGAAACACCATATATTTT.